The 12 T cell receptor beta chains listed next were all sequenced from one sample in a study of CD8+CD57+ T cells in acquired aplastic anemia. CDR3 and TCR beta VDJ profiling relied on a genomic DNA template. TCRdb reanalysed the reads using MiXCR and keeps one entry per CDR3 protein. This sample has around 180,000 distinct CDR3 sequences, with roughly 64% found just once. Sequenced material: sorted CD4+, CD8+, or CD8+CD57+ T cells (not recorded which) from PBMCs. The receptor set was obtained from a human donor with severe aplastic anemia or a healthy control (not recorded which).

In this sample, this clonotype turned up a few times. V usage is TRBV5-1 and J usage is TRBJ2-5, with TRBD1 identical over 9 bases. The CDR3 has 13 amino acids. The V segment lost 6 bases and the J segment 4 bases; nucleotides outside the gene matches: 4. Germline V gene sequence: CDR1 SGHRS, CDR2 YFSETQ. The CDR3 sequence is CASTQTGGETQYF. The CDR3 DNA reads as TGCGCCAGCACCCAGACAGGGGGAGAGACCCAGTACTTC.

The chain carries TRBV7-2 and TRBJ2-1; TRBD1 aligns across 9 bases. V lost 3 bases to trimming and J lost 9 bases; unmatched junction nucleotides: 9. Germline CDR1 reads SGHTA; CDR2 reads FQGNSA. This CDR3 has 15 residues. In nucleotides, the CDR3 is TGTGCCAGCAGCTTTTATTTGGGACAGGGCGGTGAGCAGTTCTTC. Its translation: CASSFYLGQGGEQFF.

This CDR3 reads CSVKPGRGGYTF. DNA for the CDR3: TGCAGTGTTAAACCAGGGCGAGGTGGCTACACCTTC. The chain carries TRBV20-1 and TRBJ1-2, with D possibly being TRBD1 (5 bases). The germline V gene encodes CDR1 DFQATT and CDR2 SNEGSKA (reference sequence). The CDR3 is made up of 12 amino acids. Trimming pared 7 bases from V and 7 bases from J, leaving 16 bases between.

V usage is TRBV7-2 and J usage is TRBJ2-2; TRBD2 matches at 8 bases. The length of the CDR3 is 16 residues. CDR1 SGHTA and CDR2 FQGNSA come from the germline V gene. The trim removed 5 bases at V and 6 bases at J, leaving 11 bases unmatched. CDR3 sequence (DNA): TGTGCCAGCAGCCAGCACGGGAGGGGAGTAGCCGGGGAGCTGTTTTTT. Its protein is CASSQHGRGVAGELFF.

CDR3 nucleotides: TGTGCCAGCAGCTTAGCGCTCAACGGCGGGATACCAGATACGCAGCATTTT. It translates to CASSLALNGGIPDTQHF. The J gene is TRBJ2-3, the V gene TRBV7-8; D is unresolved. Near its end, the DNA agrees better with TRBJ1-5, so the J call may be wrong. The germline V gene encodes CDR1 SGHVS and CDR2 FQNEAQ. The CDR3 runs to 17 residues.

The sample holds a few counts of this clonotype. The chain combines TRBV5-8 with TRBJ1-2, with D uncertain. Germline lookup yields CDR1 SGHTS and CDR2 YDEGEE. This CDR3 region has 18 residues. Deletions cut 6 bases from V and 0 bases from J, with 24 bases between. CDR3 region: CASTVGEDPLNSNYGYTF. CDR3 nucleotide sequence: TGTGCCAGCACCGTCGGTGAGGACCCCTTAAACTCTAACTATGGCTACACCTTC.

The sample holds many counts of this clonotype. The chain has TRBV19 and TRBJ1-1; unclear D gene. Germline-derived CDR1 and CDR2 are LNHDA and SQIVND (reference sequence). The CDR3 is 12 residues long. V dropped 3 bases and J dropped 7 bases, with 9 bases sitting between them. The CDR3 sequence: CASSMAGSEAFF. The CDR3 bases are TGTGCCAGTAGTATGGCGGGTAGTGAAGCTTTCTTT.

The V gene is TRBV19, the J gene TRBJ2-3; D perhaps matches TRBD2 (5 bases). The CDR3 contains 15 residues. CDR1 is LNHDA, CDR2 SQIVND, per germline (reference sequence). The germline V and J ends were trimmed by 8 bases and 2 bases, with 17 bases remaining between them. In DNA, the CDR3 is TGTGCCAGTGCTCCCCCCCGAGCGGACACAGATACGCAGTATTTT. This translates into CASAPPRADTDTQYF.

The chain joins TRBV11-2 to TRBJ1-1; 8 positions agree with TRBD1. This CDR3 is 15 amino acids long. Germline loops: CDR1 SGHAT, CDR2 FQNNGV. V lost 3 bases and J lost 7; bases outside the gene matches: 10. DNA for the CDR3: TGTGCCAGCAGCTTCGGGACAGGAGGATACAATGAAGCTTTCTTT. Protein: CASSFGTGGYNEAFF.

This clonotype turned up a few times. The chain is built from TRBV25-1 and TRBJ2-7, with TRBD1 matching 8 bases. Trimming took 4 bases from V and 5 from J; bases not matched to a gene: 13. CDR3 size: 16 residues. Germline loops: CDR1 MGHDK, CDR2 SYGVNS. The CDR3 sequence is CASSARPETGDHEQYF. The DNA of the CDR3 is TGTGCCAGCAGTGCTAGACCCGAGACAGGGGACCACGAGCAGTACTTC.

CDR3 residues: CASIGSFGNTIYF. The CDR3 bases are TGTGCCAGTATAGGGAGTTTCGGAAACACCATATATTTT. The chain carries TRBV19 and TRBJ1-3; D is unclear. Germline values: CDR1 LNHDA, CDR2 SQIVND (reference sequence). There are 13 residues in the CDR3. Trimming took 7 bases from V and 4 from J, leaving 11 bases between them. Together with reference TRBV19 and TRBJ1-3, the CDR3 gives the full variable domain: DGGITQSPKYLFRKEGQNVTLSCEQNLNHDAMYWYRQDPGQGLRLIYYSQIVNDFQKGDIAEGYSVSREKKESFPLTVTSAQKNPTAFYLCASIGSFGNTIYFGEGSWLTVV.

The J gene is TRBJ2-3, the V gene TRBV5-1; D may be TRBD2 (6 bases). Trimming pared 2 bases from V and 1 base from J, leaving 11 bases between. Looked up from germline, CDR1 is SGHRS and CDR2 is YFSETQ. The CDR3 is 15 residues long. CDR3 residues: CASSFKASGTDTQYF. The CDR3 DNA sequence: TGCGCCAGCAGCTTCAAGGCTAGCGGCACAGATACGCAGTATTTT. Full variable domain (outside the CDR3, taken from reference TRBV5-1 and TRBJ2-3): KAGVTQTPRYLIKTRGQQVTLSCSPISGHRSVSWYQQTPGQGLQFLFEYFSETQRNKGNFPGRFSGRQFSNSRSEMNVSTLELGDSALYLCASSFKASGTDTQYFGPGTRLTVL.